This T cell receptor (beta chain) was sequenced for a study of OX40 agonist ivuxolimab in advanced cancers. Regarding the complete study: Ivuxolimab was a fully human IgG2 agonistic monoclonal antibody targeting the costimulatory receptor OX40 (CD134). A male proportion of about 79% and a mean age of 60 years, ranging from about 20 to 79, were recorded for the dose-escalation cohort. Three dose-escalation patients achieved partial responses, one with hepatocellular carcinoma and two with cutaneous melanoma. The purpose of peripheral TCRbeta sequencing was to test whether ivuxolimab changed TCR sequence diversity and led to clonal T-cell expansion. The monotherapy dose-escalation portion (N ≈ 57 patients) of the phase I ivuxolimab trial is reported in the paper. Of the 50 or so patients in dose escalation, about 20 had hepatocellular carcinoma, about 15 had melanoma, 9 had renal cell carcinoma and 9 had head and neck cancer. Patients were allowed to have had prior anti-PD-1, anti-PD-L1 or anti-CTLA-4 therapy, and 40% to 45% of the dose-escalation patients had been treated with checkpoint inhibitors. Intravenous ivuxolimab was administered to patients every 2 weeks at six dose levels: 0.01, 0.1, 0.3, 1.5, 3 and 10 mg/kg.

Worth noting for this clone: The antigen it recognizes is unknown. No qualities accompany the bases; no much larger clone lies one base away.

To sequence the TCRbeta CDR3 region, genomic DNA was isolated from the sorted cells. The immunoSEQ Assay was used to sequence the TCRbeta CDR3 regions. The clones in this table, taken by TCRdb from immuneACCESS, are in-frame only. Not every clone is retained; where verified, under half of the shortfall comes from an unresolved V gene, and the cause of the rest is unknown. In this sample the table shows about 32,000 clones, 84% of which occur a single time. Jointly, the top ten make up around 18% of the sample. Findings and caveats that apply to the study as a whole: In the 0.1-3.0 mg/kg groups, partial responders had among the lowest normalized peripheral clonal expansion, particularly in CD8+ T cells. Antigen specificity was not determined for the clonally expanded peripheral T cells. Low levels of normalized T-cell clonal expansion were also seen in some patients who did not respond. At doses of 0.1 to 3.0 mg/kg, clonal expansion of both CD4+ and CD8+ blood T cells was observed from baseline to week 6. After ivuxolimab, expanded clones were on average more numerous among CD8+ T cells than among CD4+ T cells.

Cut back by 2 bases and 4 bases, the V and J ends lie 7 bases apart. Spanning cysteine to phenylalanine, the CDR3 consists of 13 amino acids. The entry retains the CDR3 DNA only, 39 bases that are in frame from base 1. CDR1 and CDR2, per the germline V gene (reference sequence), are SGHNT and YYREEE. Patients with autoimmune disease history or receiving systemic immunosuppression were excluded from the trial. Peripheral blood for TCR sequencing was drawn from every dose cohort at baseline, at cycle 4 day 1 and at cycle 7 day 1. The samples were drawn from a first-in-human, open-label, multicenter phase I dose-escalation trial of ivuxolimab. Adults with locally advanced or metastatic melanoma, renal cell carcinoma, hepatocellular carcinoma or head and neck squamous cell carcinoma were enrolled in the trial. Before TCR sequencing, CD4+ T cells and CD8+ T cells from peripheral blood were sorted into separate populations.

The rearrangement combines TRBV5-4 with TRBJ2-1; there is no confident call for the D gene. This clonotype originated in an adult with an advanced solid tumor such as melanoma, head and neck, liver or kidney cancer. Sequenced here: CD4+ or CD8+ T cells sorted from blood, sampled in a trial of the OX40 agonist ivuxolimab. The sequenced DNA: TGTGCCAGCAGCTTCGGGCAGTACAATGAGCAGTTCTTC. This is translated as CASSFGQYNEQFF.